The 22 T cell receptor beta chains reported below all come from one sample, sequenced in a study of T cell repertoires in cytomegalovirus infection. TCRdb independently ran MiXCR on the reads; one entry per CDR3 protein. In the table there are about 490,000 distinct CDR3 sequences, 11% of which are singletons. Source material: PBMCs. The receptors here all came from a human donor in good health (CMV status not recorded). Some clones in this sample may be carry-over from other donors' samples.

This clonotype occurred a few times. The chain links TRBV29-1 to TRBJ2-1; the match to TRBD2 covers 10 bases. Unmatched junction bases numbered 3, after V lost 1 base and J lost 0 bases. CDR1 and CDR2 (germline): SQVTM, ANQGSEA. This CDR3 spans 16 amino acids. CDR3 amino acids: CSVEGLAGLSYNEQFF. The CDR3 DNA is TGCAGCGTTGAAGGACTAGCGGGCCTCTCCTACAATGAGCAGTTCTTC.

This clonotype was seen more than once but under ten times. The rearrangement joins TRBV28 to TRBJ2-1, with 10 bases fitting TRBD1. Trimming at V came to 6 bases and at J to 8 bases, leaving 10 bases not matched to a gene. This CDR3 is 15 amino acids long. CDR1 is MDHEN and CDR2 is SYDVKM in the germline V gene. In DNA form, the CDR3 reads TGTGCCAGCAGCTCCGCCGGGACAGGGGTGGATGAGCAGTTCTTC. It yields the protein CASSSAGTGVDEQFF.

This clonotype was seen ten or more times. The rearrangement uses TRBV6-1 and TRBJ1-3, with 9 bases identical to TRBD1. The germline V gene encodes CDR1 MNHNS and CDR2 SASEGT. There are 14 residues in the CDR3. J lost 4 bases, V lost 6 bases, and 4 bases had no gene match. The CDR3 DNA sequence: TGTGCCAGCAGCCCGGGACAGGGCGGAAACACCATATATTTT. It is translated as CASSPGQGGNTIYF.

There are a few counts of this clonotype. In DNA form, the CDR3 reads TGCGCCAGCAGTCAGCCCCGGCGGCCCCAGCATTTT. Protein sequence: CASSQPRRPQHF. The chain joins TRBV23-1 to TRBJ1-5; D gene unclear. TRBV23-1 is an ORF; its function is uncertain. Trimming took off 3 bases at V and 9 bases at J, with 9 bases between the two ends. This CDR3 is built from 12 residues.

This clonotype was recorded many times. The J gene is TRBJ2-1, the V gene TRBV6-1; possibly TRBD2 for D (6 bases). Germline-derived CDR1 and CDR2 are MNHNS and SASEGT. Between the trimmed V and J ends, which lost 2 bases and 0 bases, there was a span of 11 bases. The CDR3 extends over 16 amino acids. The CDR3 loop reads CASSEMFGSSYNEQFF. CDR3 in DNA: TGTGCCAGCAGTGAAATGTTCGGGAGCTCCTACAATGAGCAGTTCTTC.

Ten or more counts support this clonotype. CDR3 coding DNA: TGTGCCAGTAGTATCCTAGCGGGGACAAATGAGCAGTTCTTC. This gives the protein CASSILAGTNEQFF. The V and J genes are TRBV19 and TRBJ2-1, with 9 bases identical to TRBD2. V lost 3 bases to trimming and J lost 7 bases; unmatched junction nucleotides: 4. This CDR3 has 14 amino acids. Germline V gene data show CDR1 as LNHDA and CDR2 as SQIVND (reference sequence).

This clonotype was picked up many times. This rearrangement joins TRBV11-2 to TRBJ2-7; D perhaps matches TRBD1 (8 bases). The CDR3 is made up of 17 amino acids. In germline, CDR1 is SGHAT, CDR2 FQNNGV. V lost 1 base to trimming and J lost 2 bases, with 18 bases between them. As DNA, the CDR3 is TGTGCCAGCAGCTTAGGTATAACAGGGGGGGTCGCCTACGAGCAGTACTTC. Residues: CASSLGITGGVAYEQYF.

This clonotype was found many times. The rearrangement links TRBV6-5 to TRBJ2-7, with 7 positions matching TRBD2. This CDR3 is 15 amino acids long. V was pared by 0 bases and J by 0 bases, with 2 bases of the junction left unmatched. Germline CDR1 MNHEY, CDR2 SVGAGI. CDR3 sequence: CASSYSGGFSYEQYF. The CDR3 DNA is TGTGCCAGCAGTTACTCGGGGGGGTTCTCCTACGAGCAGTACTTC.

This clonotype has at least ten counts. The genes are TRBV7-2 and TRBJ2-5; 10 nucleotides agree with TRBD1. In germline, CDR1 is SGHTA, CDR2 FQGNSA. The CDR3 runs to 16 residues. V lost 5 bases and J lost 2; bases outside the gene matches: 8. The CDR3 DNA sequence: TGTGCCAGCAGCCCTGACAGGGGGCGCTGGCAAGAGACCCAGTACTTC. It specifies CASSPDRGRWQETQYF.

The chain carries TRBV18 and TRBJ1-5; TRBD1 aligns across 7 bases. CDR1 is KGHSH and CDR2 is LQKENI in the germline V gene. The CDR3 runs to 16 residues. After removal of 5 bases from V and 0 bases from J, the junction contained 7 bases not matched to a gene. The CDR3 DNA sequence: TGTGCCAGCTCAAGTGGACAGGTGTATAGCAATCAGCCCCAGCATTTT. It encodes CASSSGQVYSNQPQHF.

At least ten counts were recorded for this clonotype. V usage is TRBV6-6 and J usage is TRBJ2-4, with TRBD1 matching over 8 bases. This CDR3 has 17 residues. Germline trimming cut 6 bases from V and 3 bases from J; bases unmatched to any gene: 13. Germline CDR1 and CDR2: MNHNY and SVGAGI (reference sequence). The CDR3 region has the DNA TGTGCCAGCAGGACCTCCCAGACAGGGGACGGCAAAAACATTCAGTACTTC. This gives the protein CASRTSQTGDGKNIQYF.

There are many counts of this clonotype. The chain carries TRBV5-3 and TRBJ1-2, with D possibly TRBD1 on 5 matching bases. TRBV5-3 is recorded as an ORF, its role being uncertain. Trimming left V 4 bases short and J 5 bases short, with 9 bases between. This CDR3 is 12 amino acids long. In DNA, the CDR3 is TGTGCCAGAAGCCCGGGACTTTATGGCTACACCTTC. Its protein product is CARSPGLYGYTF.

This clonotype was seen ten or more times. CDR3 protein: CASSPGSGAKNIQYF. The CDR3, as DNA: TGTGCCAGCTCACCAGGTAGTGGAGCCAAAAACATTCAGTACTTC. This chain joins TRBV18 and TRBJ2-4, with no clear D. Deletions cut 2 bases from V and 0 bases from J, with 8 bases between. In germline, CDR1 is KGHSH, CDR2 LQKENI. The CDR3 is made up of 15 amino acids.

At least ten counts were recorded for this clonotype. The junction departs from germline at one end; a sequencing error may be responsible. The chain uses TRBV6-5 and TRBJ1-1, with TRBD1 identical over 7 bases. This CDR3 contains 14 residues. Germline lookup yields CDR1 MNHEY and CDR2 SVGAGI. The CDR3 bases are TGTGCCAGCAGGTACTCTGAGGGGGCCGACGGCGCTTTCTTT. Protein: CASRYSEGADGAFF.

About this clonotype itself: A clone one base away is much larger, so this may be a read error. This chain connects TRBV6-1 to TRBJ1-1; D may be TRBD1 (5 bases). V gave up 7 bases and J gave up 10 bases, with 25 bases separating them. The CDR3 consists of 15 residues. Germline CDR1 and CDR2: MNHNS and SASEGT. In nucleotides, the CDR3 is TGTGCCAGCATCGTAATCAGGGATGGTAAGCAGAGAGCTTTCTTT. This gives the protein CASIVIRDGKQRAFF.

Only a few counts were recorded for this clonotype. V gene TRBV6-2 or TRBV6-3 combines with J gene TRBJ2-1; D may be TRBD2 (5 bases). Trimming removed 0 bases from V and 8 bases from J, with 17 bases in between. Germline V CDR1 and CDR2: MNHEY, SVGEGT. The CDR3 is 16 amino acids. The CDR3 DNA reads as TGTGCCAGCAGTTACTCCCTGGCGGGTCCCGGCGATGAGCAGTTCTTC. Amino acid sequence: CASSYSLAGPGDEQFF.

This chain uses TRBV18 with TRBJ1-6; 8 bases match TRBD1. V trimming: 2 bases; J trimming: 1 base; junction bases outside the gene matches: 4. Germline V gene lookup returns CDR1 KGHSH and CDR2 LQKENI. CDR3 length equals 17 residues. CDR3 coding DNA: TGTGCCAGCTCACCAGCAGGGGGCTTATCCTATAATTCACCCCTCCACTTT. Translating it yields CASSPAGGLSYNSPLHF.

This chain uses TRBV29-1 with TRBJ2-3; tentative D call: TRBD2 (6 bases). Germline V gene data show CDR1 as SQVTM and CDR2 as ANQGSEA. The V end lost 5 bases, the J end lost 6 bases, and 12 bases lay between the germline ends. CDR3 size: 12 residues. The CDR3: CSVRPSGDTQYF. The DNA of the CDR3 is TGCAGCGTTCGACCCAGCGGGGATACGCAGTATTTT.

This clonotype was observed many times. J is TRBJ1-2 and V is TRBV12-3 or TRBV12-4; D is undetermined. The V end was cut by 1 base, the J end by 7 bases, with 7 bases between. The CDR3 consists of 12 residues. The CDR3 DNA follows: TGTGCCAGCAGTTTAGGGCCCGTTGGCTACACCTTC. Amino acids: CASSLGPVGYTF.

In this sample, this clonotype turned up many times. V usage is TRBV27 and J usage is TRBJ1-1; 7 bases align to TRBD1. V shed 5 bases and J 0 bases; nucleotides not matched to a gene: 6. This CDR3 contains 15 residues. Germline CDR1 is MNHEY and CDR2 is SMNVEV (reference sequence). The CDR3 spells CASSGTAYLNTEAFF. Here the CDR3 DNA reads TGTGCCAGCAGTGGGACAGCCTATTTGAACACTGAAGCTTTCTTT.

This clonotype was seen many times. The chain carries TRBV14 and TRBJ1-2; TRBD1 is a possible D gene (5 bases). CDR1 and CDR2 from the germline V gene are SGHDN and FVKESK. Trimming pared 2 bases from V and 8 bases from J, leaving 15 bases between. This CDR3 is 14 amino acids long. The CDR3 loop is CASSQSRGVGGYTF. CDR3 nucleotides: TGTGCCAGCAGCCAATCGAGAGGGGTAGGGGGCTACACCTTC.

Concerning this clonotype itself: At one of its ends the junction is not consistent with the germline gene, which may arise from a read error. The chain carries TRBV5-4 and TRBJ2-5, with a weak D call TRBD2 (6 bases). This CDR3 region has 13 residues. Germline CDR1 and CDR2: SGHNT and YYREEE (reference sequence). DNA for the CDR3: TGTGCCAGCAGCTTGGAGGCTGGGGGGAGTACTGACTTC. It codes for CASSLEAGGSTDF.